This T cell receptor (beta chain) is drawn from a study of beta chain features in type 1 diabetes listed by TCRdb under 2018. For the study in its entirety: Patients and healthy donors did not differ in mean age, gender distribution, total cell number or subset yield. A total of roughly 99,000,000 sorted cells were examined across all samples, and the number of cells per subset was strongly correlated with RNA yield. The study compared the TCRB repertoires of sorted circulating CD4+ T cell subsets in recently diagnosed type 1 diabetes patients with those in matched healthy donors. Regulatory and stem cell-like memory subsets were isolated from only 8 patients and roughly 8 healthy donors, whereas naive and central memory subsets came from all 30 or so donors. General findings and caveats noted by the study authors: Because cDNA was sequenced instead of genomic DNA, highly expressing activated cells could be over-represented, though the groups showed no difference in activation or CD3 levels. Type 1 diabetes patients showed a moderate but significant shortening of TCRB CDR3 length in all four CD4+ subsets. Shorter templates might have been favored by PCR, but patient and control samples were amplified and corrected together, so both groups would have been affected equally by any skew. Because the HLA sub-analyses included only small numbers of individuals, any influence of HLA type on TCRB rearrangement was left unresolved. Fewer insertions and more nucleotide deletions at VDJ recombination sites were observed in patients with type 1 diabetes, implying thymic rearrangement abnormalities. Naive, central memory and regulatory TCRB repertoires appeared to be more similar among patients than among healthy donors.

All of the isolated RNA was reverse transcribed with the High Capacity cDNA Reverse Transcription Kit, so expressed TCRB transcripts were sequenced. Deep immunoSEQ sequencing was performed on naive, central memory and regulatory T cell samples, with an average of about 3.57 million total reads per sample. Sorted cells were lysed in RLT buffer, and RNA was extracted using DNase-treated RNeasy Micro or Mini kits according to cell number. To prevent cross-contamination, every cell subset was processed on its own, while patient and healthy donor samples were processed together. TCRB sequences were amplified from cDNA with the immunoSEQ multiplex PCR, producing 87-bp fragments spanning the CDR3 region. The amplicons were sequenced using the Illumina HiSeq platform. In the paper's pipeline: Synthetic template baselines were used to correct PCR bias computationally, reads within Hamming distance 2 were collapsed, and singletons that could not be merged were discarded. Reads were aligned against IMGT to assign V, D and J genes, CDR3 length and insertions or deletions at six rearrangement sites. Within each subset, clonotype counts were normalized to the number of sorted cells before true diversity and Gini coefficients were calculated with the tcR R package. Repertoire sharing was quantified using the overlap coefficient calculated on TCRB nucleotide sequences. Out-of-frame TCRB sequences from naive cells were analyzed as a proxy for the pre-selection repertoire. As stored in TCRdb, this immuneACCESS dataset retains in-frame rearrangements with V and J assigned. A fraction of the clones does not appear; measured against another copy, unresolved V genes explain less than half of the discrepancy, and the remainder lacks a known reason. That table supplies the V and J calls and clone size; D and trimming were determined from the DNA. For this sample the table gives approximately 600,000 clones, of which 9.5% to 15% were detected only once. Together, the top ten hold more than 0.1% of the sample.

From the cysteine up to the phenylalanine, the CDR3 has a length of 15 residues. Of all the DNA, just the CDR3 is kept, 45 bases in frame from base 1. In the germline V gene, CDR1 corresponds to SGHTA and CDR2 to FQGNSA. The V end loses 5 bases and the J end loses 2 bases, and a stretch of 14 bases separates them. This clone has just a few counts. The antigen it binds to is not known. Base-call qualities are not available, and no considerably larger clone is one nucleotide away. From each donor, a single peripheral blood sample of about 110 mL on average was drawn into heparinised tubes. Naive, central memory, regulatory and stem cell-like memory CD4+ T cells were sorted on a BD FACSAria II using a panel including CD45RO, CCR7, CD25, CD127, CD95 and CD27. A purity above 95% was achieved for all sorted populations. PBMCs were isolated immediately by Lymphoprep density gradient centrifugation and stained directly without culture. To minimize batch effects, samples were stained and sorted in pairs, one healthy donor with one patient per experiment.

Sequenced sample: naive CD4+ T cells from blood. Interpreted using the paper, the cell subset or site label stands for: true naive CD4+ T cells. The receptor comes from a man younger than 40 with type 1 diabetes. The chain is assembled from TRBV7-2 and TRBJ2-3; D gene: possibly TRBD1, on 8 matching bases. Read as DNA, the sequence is TGTGCCAGCAGCACAGGGGGGGCGTTCACAGATACGCAGTATTTT. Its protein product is CASSTGGAFTDTQYF.